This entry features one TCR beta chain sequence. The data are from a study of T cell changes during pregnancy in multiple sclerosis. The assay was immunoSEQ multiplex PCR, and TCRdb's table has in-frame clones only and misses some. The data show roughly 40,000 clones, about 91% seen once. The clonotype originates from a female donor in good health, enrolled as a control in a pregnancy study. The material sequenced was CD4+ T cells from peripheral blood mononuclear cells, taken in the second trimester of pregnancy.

Written as DNA, the CDR3 is TGTGCCAGCAGCAAAAACTGCGTGCTCGATGAGCAGTTCTTC. Amino acid sequence: CASSKNCVLDEQFF. This chain joins TRBV21-1 and TRBJ2-1; TRBD2 was called by the table and not checked on the DNA. TRBV21-1 is a pseudogene. This CDR3 comprises 14 residues.